A selection of T cell receptor beta chains follows, all from one sample in a study of blood T cell repertoires in COVID-19. The table came from immunoSEQ multiplex PCR; TCRdb's copy has only in-frame clones and leaves some out. The sample has 150,000 to 200,000 clones, 80% to 90% seen once; the top ten hold about 2.1%. The sequencing sample was made of peripheral blood. These receptors all stem from a man aged 65 to 79 with active or convalescent COVID-19. CDR3s include the opening cysteine and the closing phenylalanine or tryptophan. The D gene is left open where the match is weak. Where a row states a size, it is once, few, many or the class of an expanded clone; other rows omit it.

>TRBV13|TRBJ2-5|NA|TRBD2
CASSYATSGSETQYF
TGTGCCAGCAGCTACGCAACTAGCGGGTCCGAGACCCAGTACTTC
>TRBV2|TRBJ1-1|NA|NA
CASMDSLNTEAFF
TGTGCCAGTATGGACAGCCTGAACACTGAAGCTTTCTTT
>TRBV28|TRBJ1-1|NA|NA
CASRQVNTEAFF
TGTGCCAGCAGACAGGTGAACACTGAAGCTTTCTTT
>TRBV27|TRBJ2-7|NA|NA
CASRKQGLRNEQYF
TGTGCCAGCAGAAAACAGGGACTAAGGAACGAGCAGTACTTC
>TRBV19|TRBJ2-1|NA|TRBD1
CASAGTGEYEQFF
TGTGCCAGTGCCGGGACAGGGGAGTATGAGCAGTTCTTC
>TRBV7-2|TRBJ2-3|NA|NA
CASSLKEDFSTDTQYF
TGTGCCAGCAGCTTAAAGGAGGACTTTAGCACAGATACGCAGTATTTT
>TRBV14|TRBJ2-1|NA|NA
CASSQSSAGMQFF
TGTGCCAGCAGCCAAAGCTCCGCAGGGATGCAGTTCTTC
>TRBV27|TRBJ2-3|NA|TRBD1
CASSPRTGWTDTQYF
TGTGCCAGCAGTCCCCGGACAGGGTGGACAGATACGCAGTATTTT
>TRBV5-1|TRBJ1-1|once|TRBD1
CASSWGQGMNTEAFF
TGCGCCAGCAGCTGGGGACAGGGGATGAACACTGAAGCTTTCTTT
>TRBV6-2/TRBV6-3|TRBJ2-7|NA|NA
CASSNLVLTGYEQYF
TGTGCCAGCAGCAACCTGGTCCTCACGGGCTACGAGCAGTACTTC
>TRBV4-3|TRBJ2-3|NA|NA
CASSQGGVGDTQYF
TGCGCCAGCAGCCAAGGGGGAGTGGGAGATACGCAGTATTTT
>TRBV6-5|TRBJ1-1|NA|TRBD1
CASSYLRQGKAFF
TGTGCCAGCAGTTACTTAAGACAGGGCAAAGCTTTCTTT
>TRBV19|TRBJ1-6|NA|NA
CASAGTDNSPLHF
TGTGCCAGTGCTGGGACTGATAATTCACCCCTCCACTTT
>TRBV28|TRBJ1-5|NA|TRBD1
CASSILQGASNQPQHF
TGTGCCAGCAGTATACTACAGGGGGCGAGCAATCAGCCCCAGCATTTT
>TRBV12-2|TRBJ2-7|NA|NA
CASRFHSGSQYEQYF
TGTGCAAGTCGCTTTCACAGCGGGAGCCAGTACGAGCAGTACTTC
>TRBV28|TRBJ1-6|NA|TRBD1
CASTGTGATILNSPLHF
TGTGCCAGCACCGGGACAGGGGCGACCATTCTAAATTCACCCCTCCACTTT
>TRBV6-5|TRBJ2-2|NA|NA
CASSFGLANTGELFF
TGTGCCAGCAGTTTCGGACTGGCAAACACCGGGGAGCTGTTTTTT
>TRBV28|TRBJ2-7|once|NA
CASSFNVRGYEQYF
TGTGCCAGCAGTTTCAATGTCCGCGGATACGAGCAGTACTTC
>TRBV9|TRBJ2-3|NA|TRBD2
CASSGGTSVHTQYF
TGTGCCAGCAGCGGTGGGACTAGCGTACATACGCAGTATTTT
>TRBV9|TRBJ1-3|NA|NA
CASSVGGYSRSGNTIYF
TGTGCCAGCAGCGTAGGAGGCTATTCTCGCTCTGGAAACACCATATATTTT
>TRBV6-5|TRBJ2-1|NA|TRBD2
CASSLTSHNEQFF
TGTGCCAGCAGCCTGACTAGCCACAATGAGCAGTTCTTC
>TRBV18|TRBJ1-1|NA|NA
CASSPKAGDAEAFF
TGTGCCAGCTCACCCAAGGCAGGGGACGCTGAAGCTTTCTTT
>TRBV19|TRBJ1-5|NA|NA
CASSTKGVRNQPQHF
TGTGCCAGTAGTACCAAGGGGGTCCGCAATCAGCCCCAGCATTTT
>TRBV30|TRBJ2-5|NA|NA
CAWSGALNLGTQYF
TGTGCCTGGAGTGGGGCCCTGAACTTGGGGACCCAGTACTTC
>TRBV28|TRBJ1-5|NA|TRBD1
CASSSSGQGVSPQHF
TGTGCCAGCAGTTCCTCGGGACAGGGGGTCTCGCCCCAGCATTTT
>TRBV4-3|TRBJ1-3|NA|NA
CASSQDQQGVEGNTIYF
TGCGCCAGCAGCCAAGATCAACAGGGCGTTGAAGGAAACACCATATATTTT
>TRBV7-9|TRBJ2-7|NA|NA
CASSLTQGPYEQYF
TGTGCCAGCAGCTTAACCCAGGGTCCCTACGAGCAGTACTTC
>TRBV5-4|TRBJ2-3|NA|NA
CASSDGLRGDTQYF
TGTGCCAGCAGCGATGGACTCCGGGGGGATACGCAGTATTTT
>TRBV4-3|TRBJ2-3|NA|NA
CASSQDLLDTQYF
TGCGCCAGCAGCCAAGACCTATTAGATACGCAGTATTTT
>TRBV4-1|TRBJ1-1|NA|NA
CASSQDRSEAFF
TGCGCCAGCAGCCAAGATAGGAGTGAAGCTTTCTTT
>TRBV29-1|TRBJ2-1|NA|TRBD2
CSVDGVAGVYEQFF
TGCAGCGTTGATGGGGTAGCGGGAGTCTATGAGCAGTTCTTC
>TRBV5-1|TRBJ2-7|NA|NA
CASSLALSREQYF
TGCGCCAGCAGCTTGGCGCTGTCCCGGGAGCAGTACTTC
>TRBV7-9|TRBJ1-2|NA|NA
CASGAVANYGYTF
TGTGCCAGCGGGGCAGTAGCTAACTATGGCTACACCTTC